This is a list of T cell receptor beta chains from one sample in a study of graft-versus-host responses after intestinal transplantation. These TCRs are of unknown antigen specificity. TCRdb keeps only in-frame clones here, not all; method: immunoSEQ multiplex PCR. Among approximately 75,000 clones listed, nearly 90% were seen once. The material was unstimulated CD8+ T cells sorted from spleen or lymph node cells, obtained before transplant. The receptors were sampled from a human donor who was the organ donor for an intestinal transplant. Each CDR3 is given with its conserved first and last residue. D genes are given only for firm matches. Not all rows give a size; the values are once, few, many and, for expanded clones, a class.

D,size,J,V,CDR3,DNA
.,.,TRBJ1-1,TRBV7-9,CASSPISGTEAFF,TGTGCCAGCAGCCCAATCAGTGGCACTGAAGCTTTCTTT
.,.,TRBJ1-1,TRBV27,CASSRARWGETEAFF,TGTGCCAGCAGTCGCGCGAGGTGGGGCGAAACTGAAGCTTTCTTT
.,.,TRBJ2-2,TRBV6-1,CASSLDRNTGELFF,TGTGCCAGCAGTTTAGACAGGAACACCGGGGAGCTGTTTTTT
.,.,TRBJ2-1,TRBV2,CASSESYGDEQFF,TGTGCCAGCAGTGAGTCGTACGGGGATGAGCAGTTCTTC
.,.,TRBJ1-2,TRBV7-8,CASSLEGEWQSYGYTF,TGTGCCAGCAGCTTAGAGGGGGAGTGGCAGAGCTATGGCTACACCTTC
.,.,TRBJ1-2,TRBV7-9,CASSLGAAAINYGYTF,TGTGCCAGCAGCTTAGGCGCGGCAGCTATTAACTATGGCTACACCTTC
TRBD1,once,TRBJ2-2,TRBV7-6,CASSPGTGNTGELFF,TGTGCCAGCAGCCCCGGGACAGGGAACACCGGGGAGCTGTTTTTT
.,.,TRBJ2-5,TRBV29-1,CSVFGGDQETQYF,TGCAGCGTTTTTGGCGGGGACCAAGAGACCCAGTACTTC
TRBD2,.,TRBJ2-5,TRBV19,CASSIKRGEETQYF,TGTGCCAGTAGTATTAAGCGGGGGGAAGAGACCCAGTACTTC
TRBD1,.,TRBJ1-2,TRBV27,CASSLAGTGYYGYTF,TGTGCCAGCAGTCTCGCCGGGACAGGTTACTATGGCTACACCTTC
.,.,TRBJ2-5,TRBV2,CASTIVTGQETQYF,TGTGCCAGCACCATCGTGACAGGCCAAGAGACCCAGTACTTC
TRBD2,many,TRBJ2-3,TRBV6-5,CASSRLAGATDTQYF,TGTGCCAGCAGTCGACTAGCGGGGGCCACAGATACGCAGTATTTT